The 21 T cell receptor beta chains below all came from one sample that was sequenced in a study of T cell responses to AZD1222 COVID-19 vaccine (dated by TCRdb to the early 2020s). Library creation used the immunoSEQ multiplex PCR assay. In its TCRdb copy, this immuneACCESS table keeps in-frame sequences only and misses some clones. Where compared with another copy, unresolved V genes explain less than half of these, and the others have no known cause. In all, the sample holds about 150,000 clones, and roughly nine tenths of those were seen once. The ten most abundant clones make up 1% to 1.5% of the sample. The time point label on this specimen signifies: about 28 days (+/-7) after the second vaccine dose. The sample in question was peripheral blood, obtained 28 days after the second AZD1222 dose. All receptors come from an adult who received the AZD1222 COVID-19 vaccine.

The chain is built from TRBV14 and TRBJ2-5; possibly TRBD2 for D (5 bases). V lost 5 bases and J lost 1, with 14 bases in between. The CDR3 runs to 15 residues. Per germline, CDR1 SGHDN and CDR2 FVKESK. CDR3 DNA: TGTGCCAGCAGCTTCCTCAGGAGCGGCCAAGAGACCCAGTACTTC. It translates to CASSFLRSGQETQYF.

The chain uses TRBV15 and TRBJ2-1, with 7 bases that match TRBD2. The CDR3 loop spans 13 amino acids. With 3 bases clipped from V and 11 bases from J, the junction kept 7 bases outside the gene matches. Germline-derived CDR1 and CDR2 are LNHNV and YYDKDF (reference sequence). The CDR3 reads CATSRGRDYKQFF. The CDR3, as DNA: TGTGCCACCAGCAGGGGGAGGGACTACAAGCAGTTCTTC.

CDR3 sequence: CASSPKGRAYEQYF. For the CDR3, the DNA is TGCGCCAGCAGCCCAAAGGGACGGGCCTACGAGCAGTACTTC. V is TRBV10-1 and J is TRBJ2-7; either TRBD1 or TRBD2 may supply D (5 bases each). CDR3 length equals 14 residues. Looked up from germline, CDR1 is WNHNN and CDR2 is SYGVQD (reference sequence). Trimming took off 6 bases at V and 2 bases at J, with 14 bases between the two ends.

This clone has only a few counts. The V gene is TRBV30, the J gene TRBJ1-4, with 9 bases lining up with TRBD1. The CDR3 is 15 residues long. Unmatched junction bases numbered 7, after V lost 2 bases and J lost 6 bases. Germline V lookup: CDR1 GTSNPN, CDR2 SVGIG (reference sequence). This CDR3 is CAWSTRDRGDEKLFF. The DNA for the CDR3 is TGTGCCTGGAGTACTCGTGACAGGGGGGATGAAAAACTGTTTTTT.

The chain combines TRBV7-3 with TRBJ2-1; TRBD2 matches 9 bases. The CDR3 spans 14 residues. CDR1 SGHTA and CDR2 FQGTGA come from the germline V gene. V lost 2 bases and J lost 6; bases outside the gene matches: 2. CDR3 region: CASSLAGGPNEQFF. CDR3 nucleotide sequence: TGTGCCAGCAGCTTAGCGGGAGGGCCCAATGAGCAGTTCTTC.

The genes are TRBV27 and TRBJ2-5; 8 bases line up with TRBD2. The ends lost 4 bases at V and 3 bases at J; junction bases unmatched: 4. This CDR3 region has 14 residues. From germline, CDR1 is MNHEY and CDR2 SMNVEV (reference sequence). The CDR3 sequence is CASSSLAAKETQYF. The CDR3, as DNA: TGTGCCAGCAGTTCACTAGCGGCAAAAGAGACCCAGTACTTC.

This clone was counted a few times. The chain links TRBV27 to TRBJ1-4, with D maybe TRBD1 (5 bases). This CDR3 is built from 14 residues. The germline V and J ends were trimmed by 4 bases and 16 bases, with 22 bases remaining between them. CDR1 is MNHEY and CDR2 is SMNVEV in the germline V gene (reference sequence). CDR3 sequence: CASSSGQGGRTTFF. The CDR3 DNA reads TGTGCCAGCAGTTCAGGGCAGGGCGGGCGAACTACGTTTTTT.

This clone was recorded only once. The gene calls are TRBV5-4 and TRBJ2-7, with D unclear. CDR3 length: 12 amino acids. Germline CDR1 is SGHNT and CDR2 is YYREEE (reference sequence). Trimming cost V 1 base and J 3 bases, with 5 bases left between them. CDR3 DNA: TGTGCCAGCAGCTTGTCCGGCTACGAGCAGTACTTC. This gives the protein CASSLSGYEQYF.

This clone occurred once. The chain recombines TRBV25-1 with TRBJ1-5, with D unresolved. CDR1 and CDR2 from the germline V gene are MGHDK and SYGVNS. Trimming took off 2 bases at V and 1 base at J, with 6 bases between the two ends. The CDR3 runs to 14 residues. The CDR3 bases are TGTGCCAGCAGTGAAGCTGGGAGCAATCAGCCCCAGCATTTT. Amino acids: CASSEAGSNQPQHF. The full variable domain, with the rest looked up from reference TRBV25-1 and TRBJ1-5, is EADIYQTPRYLVIGTGKKITLECSQTMGHDKMYWYQQDPGMELHLIHYSYGVNSTEKGDLSSESTVSRIRTEHFPLTLESARPSHTSQYLCASSEAGSNQPQHFGDGTRLSIL.

The V and J genes are TRBV11-3 and TRBJ1-3, with D possibly TRBD1 on 5 matching bases. This CDR3 has 13 residues. CDR1 SGHNT and CDR2 YENEEA come from the germline V gene. V was pared by 5 bases and J by 7 bases, with 12 bases between. The CDR3 protein is CASSRDRWNTIYF. The CDR3 DNA is TGTGCCAGCAGCCGGGACCGTTGGAACACCATATATTTT.

The chain is built from TRBV7-2 and TRBJ1-1; tentative D call: TRBD1 (6 bases). The germline V gene has CDR1 SGHTA and CDR2 FQGNSA. CDR3 size: 11 residues. Trimming took 5 bases from V and 8 from J, leaving 9 bases between them. CDR3 residues: CASSVGTEAFF. Written as DNA, the CDR3 is TGTGCCAGCAGCGTAGGGACAGAAGCTTTCTTT.

The J gene is TRBJ1-4, the V gene TRBV19; 9 bases agree with TRBD1. The CDR3 has 14 residues. V gave up 4 bases and J gave up 8 bases; unmatched junction bases: 5. Germline CDR1 and CDR2: LNHDA and SQIVND (reference sequence). The CDR3 region has the DNA TGTGCCAGTAGTACGACAGGGGGTGAGGAAAAACTGTTTTTT. Translation gives CASSTTGGEEKLFF.

CDR3 loop: CASSPKGLTNTGELFF. CDR3 sequence (DNA): TGTGCCAGCAGCCCCAAGGGGCTAACGAACACCGGGGAGCTGTTTTTT. The genes are TRBV5-4 and TRBJ2-2; tentative D call: TRBD1 (5 bases). There are 16 residues in the CDR3. Germline values: CDR1 SGHNT, CDR2 YYREEE (reference sequence). With 4 bases removed from V and 0 bases from J, the gap between germline ends came to 13 bases.

The chain couples TRBV3-1 (or the pseudogene TRBV3-2) to TRBJ1-1; 8 bases are shared with TRBD1. V lost 4 bases, J lost 5 bases, and 12 bases stayed unmatched. Germline V gene data show CDR1 as LGHDT and CDR2 as YNNKEL (reference sequence). The CDR3 sequence is 16 residues long. CDR3 loop: CASSLRTGLRGTEAFF. The CDR3 region has the DNA TGTGCCAGCAGCCTGCGGACAGGGCTTAGGGGTACTGAAGCTTTCTTT.

The V call is TRBV6-2 or TRBV6-3, the J call TRBJ2-3, with 12 nucleotides matching TRBD2. Germline trimming cut 2 bases from V and 3 bases from J; bases unmatched to any gene: 9. This CDR3 comprises 18 residues. Germline CDR1 MNHEY, CDR2 SVGEGT. The CDR3 region has the DNA TGTGCCAGCAGTTACCACCCGACTAGCGGGAGCTTGACAGATACGCAGTATTTT. Protein product: CASSYHPTSGSLTDTQYF.

The gene calls are TRBV7-2 and TRBJ1-2; tentatively, D is TRBD1 (5 bases). This CDR3 comprises 15 residues. Germline CDR1 SGHTA, CDR2 FQGNSA. Trimming took off 1 base at V and 8 bases at J, with 17 bases between the two ends. The CDR3 is CASSLDGQNNWGYTF. The CDR3 DNA sequence: TGTGCCAGCAGCTTAGACGGACAAAATAATTGGGGCTACACCTTC.

V and J are TRBV10-3 and TRBJ2-3; 10 positions agree with TRBD2. The V gene end was trimmed by 4 bases and the J gene end by 0 bases; junction bases not matched to a gene: 4. This CDR3 spans 16 amino acids. CDR1 and CDR2 from the germline V gene are ENHRY and SYGVKD. The CDR3 loop reads CAISGLAGVSTDTQYF. DNA for the CDR3: TGTGCCATCAGTGGGCTAGCGGGGGTTAGCACAGATACGCAGTATTTT.

V is TRBV28 and J is TRBJ2-5; D might be TRBD1 (6 bases). The CDR3 has 16 amino acids. CDR1 is MDHEN, CDR2 SYDVKM, per germline. The V end was cut by 6 bases, the J end by 0 bases, with 17 bases between. CDR3 in amino acids: CASSSPGTKYQETQYF. The DNA for the CDR3 is TGTGCCAGCAGCTCGCCGGGGACAAAGTACCAAGAGACCCAGTACTTC.

The CDR3, as DNA: TGTGCCAGCAGGAACAGCGGGACAAGCTCCTACGAGCAGTACTTC. Protein sequence: CASRNSGTSSYEQYF. The chain recombines TRBV7-2 with TRBJ2-7; D is possibly TRBD2 (7 bases). CDR1 SGHTA and CDR2 FQGNSA come from the germline V gene. The CDR3 spans 15 residues. The ends were cut back, 6 bases at V and 0 bases at J, with 15 bases in the middle.

V usage is TRBV16 and J usage is TRBJ1-2; D is ambiguous. CDR3 size: 14 residues. V lost 6 bases to trimming and J lost 2 bases, with 13 bases between them. Germline V gene lookup returns CDR1 KGHSY and CDR2 FQNENV. The CDR3 region is CASSPDMPNYGYTF. The CDR3 DNA follows: TGTGCCAGCAGTCCCGACATGCCGAACTATGGCTACACCTTC.

This clone was seen just once. The rearrangement links TRBV28 to TRBJ2-3; 10 nucleotides line up with TRBD2. Germline values: CDR1 MDHEN, CDR2 SYDVKM. This CDR3 is 14 amino acids long. The V segment lost 7 bases and the J segment 1 base; nucleotides outside the gene matches: 2. This CDR3 reads CASTLAGGTDTQYF. The CDR3 bases are TGTGCCAGCACCCTAGCGGGAGGCACAGATACGCAGTATTTT.